These 18 T cell receptor beta chains share one sample of origin, sequenced in a study of cytomegalovirus exposure and HLA in healthy donors. Sequencing was performed with immunoSEQ multiplex PCR; in TCRdb, only in-frame clones are kept and a portion is missing. Counted here are about 150,000 clones, about 86% occurring once; the ten biggest clones make up roughly 2.1%. Specimen: PBMCs. Source of these receptors: a human donor in good health.

V usage is TRBV6-1 and J usage is TRBJ1-3, with D hard to call. Looked up from germline, CDR1 is MNHNS and CDR2 is SASEGT. Trimming took off 7 bases at V and 2 bases at J, with 3 bases between the two ends. This CDR3 has 11 amino acids. DNA of the CDR3: TGTGCCAGCAATACTGGAAACACCATATATTTT. This codes for CASNTGNTIYF.

J is TRBJ1-1 and V is TRBV18; D gene unclear. The germline V and J ends were trimmed by 2 bases and 3 bases, with 7 bases remaining between them. CDR1 is KGHSH and CDR2 is LQKENI in the germline V gene. The CDR3 has 13 residues. In DNA, the CDR3 is TGTGCCAGCTCACCATCGAGCTACACTGAAGCTTTCTTT. Amino acid sequence: CASSPSSYTEAFF.

V and J are TRBV5-1 and TRBJ1-1; no clear D gene. The CDR3 spans 14 residues. The V end was cut by 0 bases, the J end by 0 bases, with 6 bases between. The germline CDR1 and CDR2 sequences are SGHRS and YFSETQ. CDR3 in DNA: TGCGCCAGCAGCTTGGGCGATCTGAACACTGAAGCTTTCTTT. As protein: CASSLGDLNTEAFF.

The chain uses TRBV19 and TRBJ1-6, with 11 bases that match TRBD1. The CDR3 spans 15 residues. Germline CDR1 reads LNHDA; CDR2 reads SQIVND (reference sequence). The junction had 6 bases not matched to a gene; V was cut back by 3 bases and J by 11 bases. The CDR3: CASSIPGTGGPPLHF. CDR3 in DNA: TGTGCCAGTAGTATCCCCGGGACAGGGGGTCCACCCCTCCACTTT.

This chain uses TRBV28 with TRBJ2-1, with TRBD2 identical over 13 bases. The CDR3 contains 20 residues. The germline gives CDR1 MDHEN, CDR2 SYDVKM. V was clipped by 5 bases and J by 2 bases; unmatched bases: 15. DNA of the CDR3: TGTGCCAGCAGTAACCCCGAGCGGACTAGCGGGAGTTGGCCCTACAATGAGCAGTTCTTC. Translation: CASSNPERTSGSWPYNEQFF.

This rearrangement joins TRBV5-8 to TRBJ1-1, with 10 bases lining up with TRBD1. With 4 bases clipped from V and 5 bases from J, the junction kept 5 bases outside the gene matches. The CDR3 is 14 residues long. Germline V gene data show CDR1 as SGHTS and CDR2 as YDEGEE. This CDR3 is CASSRRQGATEAFF. As DNA, the CDR3 is TGTGCCAGCAGCCGAAGACAGGGGGCGACTGAAGCTTTCTTT.

This clone was observed a few times. This chain links TRBV19 with TRBJ2-7; 10 bases fit TRBD1. After removal of 10 bases from V and 2 bases from J, the junction contained 8 bases not matched to a gene. The CDR3 is made up of 14 amino acids. The germline gives CDR1 LNHDA, CDR2 SQIVND (reference sequence). The CDR3 here is CATGGQGIAYEQYF. The CDR3 nucleotides read TGTGCCACCGGGGGACAGGGGATTGCCTACGAGCAGTACTTC.

As regards this clone: Other nucleotide sequences in the sample specify the same CDR3. The chain links TRBV9 to TRBJ2-7; D not resolved. V was pared by 0 bases and J by 2 bases, with 9 bases between. The CDR3 is 14 residues long. The germline gives CDR1 SGDLS, CDR2 YYNGEE. The CDR3 region has the DNA TGTGCCAGCAGCGTAGGTGGCGGCACCTACGAGCAGTACTTC. This gives the protein CASSVGGGTYEQYF.

The CDR3 DNA sequence: TGTGCCAGTAGCGTACAGGGTTTAGGGAATCAGCCCCAGCATTTT. This codes for CASSVQGLGNQPQHF. The V gene is TRBV19, the J gene TRBJ1-5; possibly TRBD1 for D (6 bases). The CDR3 totals 15 residues. V lost 6 bases to trimming and J lost 4 bases, with 16 bases between them. Looked up from germline, CDR1 is LNHDA and CDR2 is SQIVND (reference sequence).

The gene calls are TRBV27 and TRBJ2-3; no clear D gene. The CDR3 totals 15 residues. Trimming left V 0 bases short and J 3 bases short, with 10 bases between. Germline values: CDR1 MNHEY, CDR2 SMNVEV (reference sequence). The DNA of the CDR3 is TGTGCCAGCAGTTTATCGAGAGGCAAAACAGATACGCAGTATTTT. Translated, it gives CASSLSRGKTDTQYF.

This clone showed up just once. The chain has TRBV29-1 and TRBJ1-1; D is possibly TRBD1 (6 bases). In germline, CDR1 is SQVTM, CDR2 ANQGSEA. Trimming removed 2 bases at V and 1 base at J, with 11 bases between. This CDR3 has 14 residues. This chain's CDR3 is CSVERQAGNTEAFF. The CDR3, as DNA: TGCAGCGTTGAAAGACAGGCGGGGAACACTGAAGCTTTCTTT.

J is TRBJ2-5 and V is TRBV7-3, with 9 bases identical to TRBD2. Trimming at V came to 0 bases and at J to 9 bases, leaving 8 bases not matched to a gene. The germline V gene encodes CDR1 SGHTA and CDR2 FQGTGA. The CDR3 totals 15 residues. Here the CDR3 reads CASSLTIQGLAAQYF. Here the CDR3 DNA reads TGTGCCAGCAGCTTAACTATTCAGGGACTAGCTGCCCAGTACTTC. The full variable domain, its missing parts supplied by reference TRBV7-3 and TRBJ2-5, is GAGVSQTPSNKVTEKGKYVELRCDPISGHTALYWYRQSLGQGPEFLIYFQGTGAADDSGLPNDRFFAVRPEGSVSTLKIQRTERGDSAVYLCASSLTIQGLAAQYFGPGTRLLVL.

The genes are TRBV28 and TRBJ1-5, with 7 bases fitting TRBD1. This CDR3 has 19 residues. Germline trimming cut 6 bases from V and 0 bases from J; bases unmatched to any gene: 17. Germline loops: CDR1 MDHEN, CDR2 SYDVKM. CDR3 sequence: CASRNLRGQILYSNQPQHF. DNA of the CDR3: TGTGCCAGCAGAAACCTTCGGGGACAGATCCTCTATAGCAATCAGCCCCAGCATTTT.

V gene TRBV7-6 combines with J gene TRBJ2-3; 12 bases line up with TRBD1. Germline assignment: CDR1 SGHVS and CDR2 FNYEAQ. Losses at the gene ends were 1 base for V and 3 bases for J; bases not matched to a gene: 5. The CDR3 covers 17 residues. The CDR3 loop is CASSLEGTGGATDTQYF. The CDR3 nucleotides are TGTGCCAGCAGCTTAGAGGGGACAGGGGGCGCAACAGATACGCAGTATTTT.

The chain uses TRBV27 and TRBJ1-5; 9 bases match TRBD1. Germline CDR1 is MNHEY and CDR2 is SMNVEV (reference sequence). J gave up 7 bases and V 2 bases, and 3 bases lay outside the gene matches. This CDR3 comprises 14 residues. Here the CDR3 reads CASSLGQGRQPQHF. CDR3 nucleotides: TGTGCCAGCAGTTTAGGACAGGGGCGGCAGCCCCAGCATTTT.

The gene calls are TRBV7-8 and TRBJ1-1; possible D gene TRBD1, 6 bases. Trimming cost V 4 bases and J 5 bases, with 11 bases left between them. Germline lookup yields CDR1 SGHVS and CDR2 FQNEAQ. The CDR3 consists of 13 residues. The CDR3 nucleotides read TGTGCCAGCAGCTCCTCAGGGGAGACTGAAGCTTTCTTT. Its translation: CASSSSGETEAFF.

The chain combines TRBV28 with TRBJ2-5, with D maybe TRBD2 (5 bases). The V and J ends lost 4 bases and 5 bases respectively, with 17 bases between them. This CDR3 has 15 residues. Germline loops: CDR1 MDHEN, CDR2 SYDVKM. CDR3 residues: CASSSRARVLETQYF. The CDR3 nucleotides read TGTGCCAGCAGTTCACGAGCGAGGGTTCTGGAGACCCAGTACTTC.

The gene calls are TRBV2 and TRBJ1-1, with D tentatively TRBD1 (6 bases). CDR1 SNHLY and CDR2 FYNNEI come from the germline V gene. CDR3 length: 13 amino acids. V shed 6 bases and J shed 1 base, with 9 bases lying between them. CDR3 nucleotides: TGTGCCAGCAGCGCGACAGGGAACACTGAAGCTTTCTTT. The encoded protein is CASSATGNTEAFF.